The clone carrying this TCR beta chain was seen just once. A much larger clone differs from this one at a single base, so this may be a read error. This CDR3 spans 15 amino acids. The sample originates from a study of T cell repertoires in cytomegalovirus infection. The overall study: Public TCR beta signatures were indicative of both CMV infection and a matching HLA type.

TCRdb reprocessed the reads via MiXCR and lists one record per CDR3 protein. The sample includes 110,000 to 150,000 distinct CDR3 sequences, approximately 5.9% seen only once; the top ten take roughly 18%. The sample consisted of PBMCs. This receptor was identified in a human donor in good health (CMV status not recorded). Some clones in this sample may be carry-over from other donors' samples. This chain uses TRBV12-3 or TRBV12-4 with TRBJ2-3; 9 nucleotides align to TRBD2. CDR3 residues: CTSSLLAGTADTQYF. CDR3 in DNA: TGTACCAGCAGCCTCCTAGCGGGGACCGCAGATACGCAGTATTTT.